A selection of T cell receptor beta chains follows, all from one sample in a study of blood T cell repertoires in COVID-19. Only in-frame clones appear in the TCRdb table, and some are missing; sequencing was by immunoSEQ multiplex PCR. The data contain 400,000 or so clones, around 87% of them singletons. Sequences were obtained from PBMCs or T cells enriched from blood (not recorded which). The receptors originated from a man in his forties or fifties in a cohort exposed to, infected with or recovered from COVID-19 (not recorded which). Both conserved end residues are part of each CDR3. The D gene is left open where the match is weak.

TRBV7-2,-,CASSLEHTGYNEQFF
TRBV15,TRBD2,CATSRASAGASRETQYF
TRBV7-9,-,CASSSGGSAGNTIYF
TRBV5-8,-,CASSMREGVRPLHF
TRBV5-1,-,CASSLGNTGYNEQFF
TRBV5-4,-,CASSLSGSYNEQFF
TRBV28,-,CASSLGGVSNQPQHF
TRBV7-9,-,CASSKTAMNTEAFF
TRBV19,-,CASSLGTLGEKLFF
TRBV5-8,-,CASSPGVKGGYGYTF
TRBV19,-,CASSIGGRRNEKLFF
TRBV30,-,CAWSVWGQGSEQYF
TRBV18,-,CASSPSGYPYSYEQYF
TRBV27,-,CASSWRQKNTEAFF
TRBV24-1,TRBD1,CATSDSGGGNGELFF
TRBV28,TRBD1,CASSGTGNQPQHF
TRBV7-8,-,CASSLDRAGISPLHF
TRBV18,TRBD1,CASSENQGQNEKLFF
TRBV6-2/TRBV6-3,TRBD1,CASSYWGQGNTGELFF
TRBV18,TRBD2,CASSPLGRGWFF
TRBV30,-,CAWSVWGGDGYTF
TRBV6-5,TRBD1,CASSRGQGLGYEQYF
TRBV7-9,TRBD1,CASSLGQGLSNQPQHF
TRBV6-5,TRBD1,CASSYTGGGDEQYF
TRBV2,TRBD2,CASSVSGRGYNEQFF
TRBV27,TRBD2,CASSFLAGVRDTQYF
TRBV5-5,TRBD2,CASSPGLALSSYNEQFF
TRBV15,TRBD1,CATSRRTGTSGNTIYF
TRBV15,-,CATSRGGGESTEAFF
TRBV19,TRBD1,CASSIGTGFGNTIYF
TRBV18,-,CASSTGQENEQFF
TRBV5-4,-,CASSTGGRYEQYF
TRBV7-9,-,CASSLNTEAFF
TRBV19,TRBD2,CASSMRAGGTYEQYF
TRBV7-9,-,CATRQVSYEQYF
TRBV5-1,-,CASSWESRAYEQYF
TRBV20-1,TRBD2,CSARGLAGSYNEQFF
TRBV27,TRBD1,CASSLNRGDTEAFF
TRBV6-5,-,CASHGGVGNTIYF
TRBV27,TRBD1,CASSRTGPNSPLHF
TRBV27,TRBD1,CASSLSRTGDGYYGYTF
TRBV9,TRBD2,CASSESSGSVPTGELFF
TRBV12-2,-,CASRLGMGRGGELFF
TRBV5-1,-,CASSLHTGPANTGELFF